This T cell receptor (beta chain) was captured by sequencing in a study of T cell repertoires in aging, cancer and after chemotherapy (dated by TCRdb to between 2018 and 2021). At the level of the whole study: Donors were distributed across six age groups ranging from 30 or younger to 70 or older, with at least three individuals included per group. In the solid tumor group, paired pre- and post-chemotherapy samples were obtained from brain tumor (glioblastoma) patients receiving temozolomide-based therapy. The cohort comprised over 200 cancer patients, roughly 93 with hematological and around 120 with solid cancers, plus 95 healthy donors as a reference group. The complete dataset included 7.5 million to 9.5 million TCR reads. To examine immunoaging and T cell reconstitution after chemotherapy, the study profiled TCR beta repertoires in peripheral blood from healthy donors and cancer patients. The paper's findings and limits, for the study overall: In healthy donors, the decline in TCR diversity with age was mainly due to loss of richness, whereas in cancer patients loss of evenness also played a role. In both cancer cohorts, the median generation probability rose over the chemotherapy interval, which suggests that the repertoire was reconstituted through rebound thymic output. According to the authors, the repertoire data do not permit conclusions about immunological memory after chemotherapy. Significantly lower blood TCR diversity and higher clonality were observed in untreated patients with hematological or solid cancers than in age-matched healthy donors.

In its sample, this clonotype comes out as medium-sized (0.01 to 0.1%). Its antigen specificity is not known. Base qualities are not provided; no much larger clone lies one nucleotide away. Rearranged TRB sequences spanning V, D and J segments were amplified in a multiplex touch-down PCR with a mixed TRB-A/B primer pool. Illumina adapters and sample indices were attached to the amplicons in two consecutive PCR reactions using Phusion HS II polymerase. After gel purification with the NucleoSpin Gel and PCR Clean-up kit, the amplicons were checked using Qubit and an Agilent 2100 Bioanalyzer. Sequencing of the libraries was done on an Illumina MiSeq with paired-end, single-indexed 600-cycle runs. Under the source paper's analysis protocol: TRB sequences were processed with MiXCR versions 2.12 and 3.0.5. A clone was defined as each unique CDR3 nucleotide sequence, and only productive sequences supported by at least two reads were kept. The repertoire metrics were Shannon diversity, evenness, clonality (calculated as one minus evenness), and diversity profiles parameterized by alpha from 0 to 5. The IGoR algorithm was used to calculate generation probabilities of clones in the paired pre- and post-chemotherapy samples. The public reads were run again by TCRdb, first through fastp at Q25 and then through MiXCR, and only productive beta chains were kept. Duplicate CDR3 protein sequences are folded into a single record with the most common DNA and genes. The V and J calls reflect TCRdb's pipeline rather than the authors' work. In this sample the table shows more than 2,500 distinct CDR3 sequences, more than 30% of which occur a single time. Of the sample, around 69% falls within the top ten clones.

Instead of sorted cells or RNA, genomic DNA extracted from peripheral blood served as the source for amplifying TCR beta rearrangements. V sheds 4 bases and J sheds 1 base, leaving 5 bases between their ends. The CDR3 goes from the cysteine to the phenylalanine over 14 residues. The read is trimmed to its CDR3 DNA, 42 bases read in frame from base 1. The chain couples TRBV12-3 or TRBV12-4 to TRBJ2-6; the D region may be TRBD1 or TRBD2, each matching 5 bases equally. The source material was blood. This TCR was recovered from a human donor with a solid tumor. The sequenced DNA is TGTGCCAGCAGTTGGGGGTCTGGGGCCAACGTCCTGACTTTC. Its protein product is CASSWGSGANVLTF.